This TCR beta chain was obtained from a study of cytomegalovirus exposure and HLA in healthy donors. Notes on the study in general: Confirmation was obtained in vitro that a few CMV-associated chains are specific for CMV antigens.

About this clone: The antigen is unknown.

CDR1 and CDR2 from the germline V gene are SGHRS and YFSETQ. Trimming at V came to 3 bases and at J to 0 bases, leaving 6 bases not matched to a gene. CDR3 length: 15 amino acids. Vbeta (60) and Jbeta (13) primers were used in the PCR. The repertoire was sequenced with immunoSEQ multiplex PCR; TCRdb's copy has only in-frame clones and lacks some. The sample has 100,000 to 150,000 clones, about 74% seen once. This clonotype was sampled from a man in his forties or fifties in good health and CMV-seropositive. The chain combines TRBV5-1 with TRBJ2-7, with 7 bases that match TRBD2. The sequenced material came from PBMCs. The CDR3 DNA reads TGCGCCAGCAGCTCCCTAGCGGCTAGCTCCTACGAGCAGTACTTC. Amino acids: CASSSLAASSYEQYF.